Below, 6 T cell receptor beta chains from the same sample are listed, as sequenced in a study of T cell responses to AZD1222 COVID-19 vaccine. The assay was immunoSEQ multiplex PCR, and TCRdb's table has in-frame clones only and misses some. Found here are 200,000 or so clones, around 90% of them singletons; the top ten hold around 7.9%. The specimen comprised peripheral blood, sampled on day 0 of AZD1222 vaccination. The receptors shown here come from an adult in good health.

This chain uses TRBV11-2 with TRBJ2-1; possible D gene TRBD2, 5 bases. The CDR3 extends over 16 amino acids. Trimming pared 4 bases from V and 0 bases from J, leaving 13 bases between. Looked up from germline, CDR1 is SGHAT and CDR2 is FQNNGV. Here the CDR3 DNA reads TGTGCCAGCAGCTCAATCCCGGGGTACTCCTACAATGAGCAGTTCTTC. Amino acid sequence: CASSSIPGYSYNEQFF.

The J gene is TRBJ2-7, the V gene TRBV5-1, with D tentatively TRBD2 (5 bases). V lost 1 base to trimming and J lost 1 base, with 12 bases between them. The CDR3 consists of 15 residues. Germline CDR1 and CDR2: SGHRS and YFSETQ. Written as DNA, the CDR3 is TGCGCCAGCAGCTTGCTGCCGCCGGGATCCTACGAGCAGTACTTC. Its protein is CASSLLPPGSYEQYF. The variable domain in full, with the rest retrieved from reference TRBV5-1 and TRBJ2-7, is KAGVTQTPRYLIKTRGQQVTLSCSPISGHRSVSWYQQTPGQGLQFLFEYFSETQRNKGNFPGRFSGRQFSNSRSEMNVSTLELGDSALYLCASSLLPPGSYEQYFGPGTRLTVT.

J is TRBJ1-1 and V is TRBV6-5; the D gene is possibly TRBD1 (6 bases). Germline V gene data show CDR1 as MNHEY and CDR2 as SVGAGI. This CDR3 is built from 13 residues. Trimming pared 6 bases from V and 0 bases from J, leaving 8 bases between. Written as DNA, the CDR3 is TGTGCCAGCAGGTGGACAGTGAACACTGAAGCTTTCTTT. The encoded protein is CASRWTVNTEAFF.

The chain links TRBV13 to TRBJ2-3, with TRBD2 matching over 11 bases. The CDR3 sequence is 16 residues long. V lost 5 bases, J lost 2 bases, and 6 bases stayed unmatched. Germline V gives CDR1 PRHDT, CDR2 FYEKMQ (reference sequence). The CDR3 reads CASSQTSGGNTDTQYF. CDR3 nucleotide sequence: TGTGCCAGCAGCCAAACTAGCGGGGGAAACACAGATACGCAGTATTTT.

The V and J genes are TRBV6-6 and TRBJ2-7; perhaps TRBD1 as D (6 bases). CDR1 and CDR2 from the germline V gene are MNHNY and SVGAGI (reference sequence). Trimming took off 6 bases at V and 2 bases at J, with 14 bases between the two ends. The CDR3 is made up of 14 amino acids. The CDR3 sequence: CASSPTGFTYEQYF. In DNA form, the CDR3 reads TGTGCCAGCAGCCCGACAGGCTTCACCTACGAGCAGTACTTC.

The chain links TRBV5-1 to TRBJ2-7; the D is unclear. CDR1 and CDR2 (germline): SGHRS, YFSETQ. This CDR3 has 13 residues. The V gene lost 0 bases and the J gene lost 0 bases, with 4 bases spanning the gap. For the CDR3, the DNA is TGCGCCAGCAGCTTGGGGGCCTCCTACGAGCAGTACTTC. Amino acids: CASSLGASYEQYF. Combining the CDR3 with reference TRBV5-1 and TRBJ2-7 gives the whole variable domain KAGVTQTPRYLIKTRGQQVTLSCSPISGHRSVSWYQQTPGQGLQFLFEYFSETQRNKGNFPGRFSGRQFSNSRSEMNVSTLELGDSALYLCASSLGASYEQYFGPGTRLTVT.